The 21 T cell receptor beta chains presented below share a single source sample, sequenced in a study of cytomegalovirus exposure and HLA in healthy donors. Amplification used 60 Vbeta primers and 13 Jbeta primers. Using immunoSEQ multiplex PCR, the repertoire was profiled, and TCRdb retains in-frame clones only, with some absent. The data hold 150,000 to 200,000 clones, with more than 70% observed a single time. Sequenced material: PBMCs. The receptors derive from a man between 18 and 29 years old in good health and CMV-seropositive.

The chain has TRBV27 and TRBJ1-4; D possibly corresponds to TRBD1 (5 bases). Trimming removed 5 bases at V and 7 bases at J, with 14 bases between. CDR1 and CDR2 from the germline V gene are MNHEY and SMNVEV (reference sequence). The CDR3 runs to 14 residues. This CDR3 reads CASSPRQTGEKLFF. The DNA of the CDR3 is TGTGCCAGCAGTCCCCGACAGACGGGTGAAAAACTGTTTTTT.

The J gene is TRBJ2-7, the V gene TRBV20-1; D perhaps matches TRBD1 (5 bases). This CDR3 is 11 amino acids long. Trimming stripped 4 bases from V and 3 bases from J, with 7 bases between. Looked up from germline, CDR1 is DFQATT and CDR2 is SNEGSKA (reference sequence). CDR3 coding DNA: TGCAGTGCTACCCAGGGCTACGAGCAGTACTTC. Translating gives CSATQGYEQYF.

In this sample, this clone turned up once. The J gene is TRBJ2-4, the V gene TRBV13; TRBD1 might be the D (5 bases). CDR3 length: 17 amino acids. Germline lookup yields CDR1 PRHDT and CDR2 FYEKMQ (reference sequence). V lost 4 bases, J lost 0 bases, and 16 bases lay in between. CDR3 amino acids: CASSSPDRQLAKNIQYF. The CDR3 DNA reads as TGTGCCAGCAGCTCGCCAGACAGACAATTAGCCAAAAACATTCAGTACTTC.

This clone was counted once. V gene TRBV29-1 combines with J gene TRBJ2-3, with 10 bases aligning to TRBD1. This CDR3 is 14 amino acids long. V shed 6 bases and J 2 bases; nucleotides not matched to a gene: 5. Germline V gene sequence: CDR1 SQVTM, CDR2 ANQGSEA. CDR3: CSVEGQGITDTQYF. Here the CDR3 DNA reads TGCAGCGTGGAGGGACAGGGGATCACAGATACGCAGTATTTT.

The gene calls are TRBV7-9 and TRBJ2-7, with 10 bases that match TRBD1. The germline CDR1 and CDR2 sequences are SEHNR and FQNEAQ (reference sequence). J was trimmed by 5 bases and V by 5 bases; bases with no gene match: 6. The CDR3 contains 14 residues. The CDR3 spells CASSPGQGGDEQYF. CDR3 nucleotides: TGTGCCAGCAGCCCAGGACAGGGGGGAGACGAGCAGTACTTC. The variable domain in full, with the rest retrieved from reference TRBV7-9 and TRBJ2-7, is DTGVSQNPRHKITKRGQNVTFRCDPISEHNRLYWYRQTLGQGPEFLTYFQNEAQLEKSRLLSDRFSAERPKGSFSTLEIQRTEQGDSAMYLCASSPGQGGDEQYFGPGTRLTVT.

The genes are TRBV28 and TRBJ2-3, with D unclear. The CDR3 is made up of 15 amino acids. CDR1 MDHEN and CDR2 SYDVKM come from the germline V gene. The germline V and J ends were trimmed by 4 bases and 0 bases, with 11 bases remaining between them. The CDR3 sequence is CASSSWRPSTDTQYF. The DNA for the CDR3 is TGTGCCAGCAGTTCGTGGCGGCCTAGCACAGATACGCAGTATTTT.

The chain recombines TRBV28 with TRBJ2-1, with TRBD1 as a possible D gene (5 bases). V lost 4 bases to trimming and J lost 1 base, with 11 bases between them. CDR3 size: 15 residues. CDR1 and CDR2 from the germline V gene are MDHEN and SYDVKM. The CDR3 DNA sequence: TGTGCCAGCAGTTCCGACAGTGGATCCTACAATGAGCAGTTCTTC. It is translated as CASSSDSGSYNEQFF.

This clone has a handful of counts. The chain employs TRBV6-1 and TRBJ1-5, with D possibly matching TRBD1 (6 bases). CDR1 and CDR2 (germline): MNHNS, SASEGT. Trimming took 4 bases from V and 4 from J, leaving 11 bases between them. The CDR3 is made up of 14 amino acids. The CDR3 is CASSGGTLNQPQHF. CDR3 DNA: TGTGCCAGCAGTGGAGGGACATTAAATCAGCCCCAGCATTTT.

The rearrangement uses TRBV27 and TRBJ2-5; D uncertain. Germline V lookup: CDR1 MNHEY, CDR2 SMNVEV (reference sequence). Between the trimmed V and J ends, which lost 0 bases and 5 bases, there was a span of 7 bases. The CDR3 is made up of 13 amino acids. The CDR3 loop is CASSLSYGETQYF. CDR3 DNA: TGTGCCAGCAGTTTATCGTACGGGGAGACCCAGTACTTC.

The gene calls are TRBV30 and TRBJ2-7, with D tentatively TRBD2 (9 bases). V was trimmed by 5 bases and J by 3 bases, leaving 23 bases between them. CDR1 and CDR2 (germline): GTSNPN, SVGIG (reference sequence). This CDR3 has 16 amino acids. CDR3 loop: CAWGFRGLAGNYEQYF. The CDR3, as DNA: TGTGCCTGGGGATTCAGGGGGCTAGCGGGGAACTACGAGCAGTACTTC.

The chain couples TRBV11-3 to TRBJ2-1; 9 bases are shared with TRBD1. V lost 3 bases to trimming and J lost 7 bases; unmatched junction nucleotides: 4. The germline V gene encodes CDR1 SGHNT and CDR2 YENEEA. CDR3 length equals 14 residues. For the CDR3, the DNA is TGTGCCAGCAGCTTCTCCGGACAGGGGAATGAGCAGTTCTTC. Protein product: CASSFSGQGNEQFF.

This clone was observed a handful of times. The genes are TRBV6-6 and TRBJ2-7; possible D gene TRBD2, 6 bases. The CDR3 is 15 residues long. Germline values: CDR1 MNHNY, CDR2 SVGAGI (reference sequence). The V end was cut by 0 bases, the J end by 6 bases, with 15 bases between. The CDR3 DNA is TGTGCCAGCAGTTACTCCCGGGGGTTGGGGTCCGAGCAGTACTTC. It is translated as CASSYSRGLGSEQYF.

This clone has just a few counts. V usage is TRBV19 and J usage is TRBJ1-2, with 12 bases matching TRBD1. Germline assignment: CDR1 LNHDA and CDR2 SQIVND (reference sequence). V shed 8 bases, J shed 6 bases, and the junction held 10 bases outside the gene matches. The CDR3 has 15 amino acids. The CDR3 is CASGRDRGQRDGYTF. CDR3 bases: TGTGCCAGTGGCCGGGACAGGGGGCAGAGGGATGGCTACACCTTC. The whole variable domain, remainder taken from reference TRBV19 and TRBJ1-2, is DGGITQSPKYLFRKEGQNVTLSCEQNLNHDAMYWYRQDPGQGLRLIYYSQIVNDFQKGDIAEGYSVSREKKESFPLTVTSAQKNPTAFYLCASGRDRGQRDGYTFGSGTRLTVV.

The CDR3 region has the DNA TGTGCCAGCAGCCCAGCCTTGGGGCCCTCTGGAAACACCATATATTTT. Translated: CASSPALGPSGNTIYF. The genes are TRBV7-8 and TRBJ1-3, with D possibly TRBD1 on 5 matching bases. Trimming took off 5 bases at V and 0 bases at J, with 14 bases between the two ends. Germline V gene data show CDR1 as SGHVS and CDR2 as FQNEAQ. CDR3 length equals 16 residues.

This clone has just one count. V gene TRBV7-2 combines with J gene TRBJ2-3; 8 positions match TRBD2. Per germline, CDR1 SGHTA and CDR2 FQGNSA. Losses at the gene ends were 4 bases for V and 2 bases for J; bases not matched to a gene: 8. The CDR3 contains 16 residues. The CDR3 loop reads CASSSGLAYYTDTQYF. The CDR3 DNA is TGTGCCAGCAGCTCTGGACTAGCATATTACACAGATACGCAGTATTTT.

This chain uses TRBV5-1 with TRBJ2-1; TRBD2 matches 11 bases. Per germline, CDR1 SGHRS and CDR2 YFSETQ. This CDR3 spans 18 amino acids. Trimming removed 1 base from V and 2 bases from J; junction bases left unmatched: 8. The DNA for the CDR3 is TGCGCCAGCAGCTTGCTTACTAGCGGGAGTTCCCCCTACAATGAGCAGTTCTTC. Amino acid sequence: CASSLLTSGSSPYNEQFF.

This clone was seen once. This chain links TRBV4-1 with TRBJ1-4; the D gene is possibly TRBD1 (5 bases). Trimming left V 1 base short and J 5 bases short, with 20 bases between. CDR1 is MGHRA, CDR2 YSYEKL, per germline. There are 18 residues in the CDR3. CDR3 loop: CASSQGDFRGLYNEKLFF. CDR3 in DNA: TGCGCCAGCAGCCAAGGGGACTTCCGGGGCTTGTACAATGAAAAACTGTTTTTT.

Concerning this clone: At one end, the junction sequence differs from germline, possibly due to a read error. The V call is TRBV5-6, the J call TRBJ2-7; 10 bases are shared with TRBD2. This CDR3 contains 17 residues. Germline lookup yields CDR1 SGHDT and CDR2 YYEEEE. In DNA form, the CDR3 reads TGTGCCAGCCGCTTGTACGGGGGGCTAGCGGGAGTTAACGAGCAGTACTTC. It translates to CASRLYGGLAGVNEQYF.

This chain joins TRBV28 and TRBJ1-2, with D tentatively TRBD1 (6 bases). Looked up from germline, CDR1 is MDHEN and CDR2 is SYDVKM. This CDR3 is built from 14 residues. V lost 3 bases, J lost 2 bases, and 10 bases lay in between. CDR3 sequence: CASSFQGRNYGYTF. In DNA, the CDR3 is TGTGCCAGCAGTTTTCAGGGGAGAAACTATGGCTACACCTTC.

V and J are TRBV7-3 and TRBJ2-2; D gene ambiguous. This CDR3 region has 13 residues. Germline values: CDR1 SGHTA, CDR2 FQGTGA. Trimming removed 4 bases at V and 7 bases at J, with 10 bases between. CDR3 in DNA: TGTGCCAGCAGCTCCCCACCAGGCGGGGAGCTGTTTTTT. It specifies CASSSPPGGELFF.

The V call is TRBV5-1, the J call TRBJ1-1; 7 nucleotides align to TRBD1. The germline V gene encodes CDR1 SGHRS and CDR2 YFSETQ. This CDR3 has 16 amino acids. The ends lost 0 bases at V and 0 bases at J; junction bases unmatched: 5. CDR3 amino acids: CASSLAETGLNTEAFF. CDR3 bases: TGCGCCAGCAGCTTGGCGGAGACAGGGTTGAACACTGAAGCTTTCTTT.